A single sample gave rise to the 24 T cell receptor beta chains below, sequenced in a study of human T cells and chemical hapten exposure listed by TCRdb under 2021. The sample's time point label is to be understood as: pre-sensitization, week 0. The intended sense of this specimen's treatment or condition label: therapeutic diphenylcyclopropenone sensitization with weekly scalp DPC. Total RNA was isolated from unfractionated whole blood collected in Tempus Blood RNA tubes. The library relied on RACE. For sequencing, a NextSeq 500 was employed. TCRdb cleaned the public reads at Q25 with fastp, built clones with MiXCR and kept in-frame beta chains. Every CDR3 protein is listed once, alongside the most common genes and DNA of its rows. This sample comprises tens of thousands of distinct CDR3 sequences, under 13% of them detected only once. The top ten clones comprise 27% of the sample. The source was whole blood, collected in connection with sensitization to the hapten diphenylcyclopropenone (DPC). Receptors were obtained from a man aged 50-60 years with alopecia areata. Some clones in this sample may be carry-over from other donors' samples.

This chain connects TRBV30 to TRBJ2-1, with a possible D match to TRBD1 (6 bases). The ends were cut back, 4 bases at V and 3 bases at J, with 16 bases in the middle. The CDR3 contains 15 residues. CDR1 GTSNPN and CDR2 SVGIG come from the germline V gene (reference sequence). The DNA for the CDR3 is TGTGCCTGGAAAAAGGCAGGGGCTTTCTACAATGAGCAGTTCTTC. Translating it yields CAWKKAGAFYNEQFF.

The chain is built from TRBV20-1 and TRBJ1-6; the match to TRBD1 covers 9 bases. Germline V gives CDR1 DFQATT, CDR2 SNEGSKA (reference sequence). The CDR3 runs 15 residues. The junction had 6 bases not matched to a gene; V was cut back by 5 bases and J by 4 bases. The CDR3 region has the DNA TGCAGTGCTTCCGGGACAGGGAAGTATAATTCACCCCTCCACTTT. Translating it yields CSASGTGKYNSPLHF.

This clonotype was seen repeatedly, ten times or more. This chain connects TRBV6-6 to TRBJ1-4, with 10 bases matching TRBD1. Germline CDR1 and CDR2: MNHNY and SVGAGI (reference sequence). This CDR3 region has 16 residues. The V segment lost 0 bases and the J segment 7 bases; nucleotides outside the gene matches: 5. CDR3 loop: CASSYSGQGDIEKLFF. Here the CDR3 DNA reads TGTGCCAGCAGTTACTCTGGACAGGGGGATATTGAAAAACTGTTTTTT.

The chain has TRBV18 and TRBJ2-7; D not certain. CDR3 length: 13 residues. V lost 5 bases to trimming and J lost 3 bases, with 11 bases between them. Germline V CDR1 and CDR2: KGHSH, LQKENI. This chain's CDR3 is CASSSGPIYEQYF. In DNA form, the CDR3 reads TGTGCCAGCTCATCAGGACCCATCTACGAGCAGTACTTC.

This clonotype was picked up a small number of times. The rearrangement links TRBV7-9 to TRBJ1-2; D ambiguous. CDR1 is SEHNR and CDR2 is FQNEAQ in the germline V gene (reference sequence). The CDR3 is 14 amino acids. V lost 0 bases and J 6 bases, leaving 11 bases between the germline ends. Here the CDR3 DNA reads TGTGCCAGCAGCTTAGCGCTTTACGGGCATGGCTACACCTTC. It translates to CASSLALYGHGYTF.

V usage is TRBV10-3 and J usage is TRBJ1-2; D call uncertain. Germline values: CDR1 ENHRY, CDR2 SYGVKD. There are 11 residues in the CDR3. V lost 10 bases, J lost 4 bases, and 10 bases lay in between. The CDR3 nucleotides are TGTGCCACGAGGCGCGTCTATGGCTACACCTTC. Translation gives CATRRVYGYTF.

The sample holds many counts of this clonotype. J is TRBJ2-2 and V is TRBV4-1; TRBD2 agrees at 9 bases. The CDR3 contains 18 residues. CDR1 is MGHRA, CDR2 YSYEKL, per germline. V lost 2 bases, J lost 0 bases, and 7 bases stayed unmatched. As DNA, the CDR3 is TGCGCCAGCAGCCAACGGACTAGCGCGAGATCGAACACCGGGGAGCTGTTTTTT. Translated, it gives CASSQRTSARSNTGELFF.

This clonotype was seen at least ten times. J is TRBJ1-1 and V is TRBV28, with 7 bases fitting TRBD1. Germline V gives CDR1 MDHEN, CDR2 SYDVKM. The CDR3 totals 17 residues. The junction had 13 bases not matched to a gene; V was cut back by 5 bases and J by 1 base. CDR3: CASSPYGPPGGNTEAFF. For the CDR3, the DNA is TGTGCCAGCAGTCCTTATGGCCCCCCAGGGGGGAACACTGAAGCTTTCTTT.

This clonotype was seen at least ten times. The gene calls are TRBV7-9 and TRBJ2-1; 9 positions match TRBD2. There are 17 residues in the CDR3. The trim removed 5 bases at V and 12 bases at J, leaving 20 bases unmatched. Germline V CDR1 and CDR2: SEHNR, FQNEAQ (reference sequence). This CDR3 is CASSPSMGSGRSLGQFF. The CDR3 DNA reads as TGTGCCAGCAGCCCGAGTATGGGTAGCGGGAGATCGTTGGGGCAGTTCTTC.

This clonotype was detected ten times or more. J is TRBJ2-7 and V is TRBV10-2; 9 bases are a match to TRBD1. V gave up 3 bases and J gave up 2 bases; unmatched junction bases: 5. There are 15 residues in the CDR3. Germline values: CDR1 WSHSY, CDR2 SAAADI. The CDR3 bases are TGCGCCAGCAGTGAAAGACAGGGGGTACCCTACGAGCAGTACTTC. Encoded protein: CASSERQGVPYEQYF.

CDR3 DNA sequence: TGTGCCAGCAGTCCGCCCCCTGAGACTGAAGCTTTCTTT. It encodes CASSPPPETEAFF. This sequence joins TRBV28 and TRBJ1-1; the D is unclear. The CDR3 sequence is 13 residues long. V lost 5 bases, J lost 5 bases, and 12 bases lay in between. Germline V gene sequence: CDR1 MDHEN, CDR2 SYDVKM.

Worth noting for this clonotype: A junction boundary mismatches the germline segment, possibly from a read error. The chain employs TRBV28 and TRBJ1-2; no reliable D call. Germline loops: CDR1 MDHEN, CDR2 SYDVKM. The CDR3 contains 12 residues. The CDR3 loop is CASSSAGSEPPF. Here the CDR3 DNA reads TGTGCCAGCAGCTCCGCGGGGTCTGAGCCTCCCTTC.

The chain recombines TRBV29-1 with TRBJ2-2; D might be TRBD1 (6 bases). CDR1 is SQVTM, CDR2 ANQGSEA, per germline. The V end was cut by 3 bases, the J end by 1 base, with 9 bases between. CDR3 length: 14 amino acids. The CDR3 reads CSVDRGRNTGELFF. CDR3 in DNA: TGCAGCGTTGATAGGGGGAGGAACACCGGGGAGCTGTTTTTT.

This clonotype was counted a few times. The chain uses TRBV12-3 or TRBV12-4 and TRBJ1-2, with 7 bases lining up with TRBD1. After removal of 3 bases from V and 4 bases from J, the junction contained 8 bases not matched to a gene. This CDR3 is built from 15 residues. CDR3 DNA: TGTGCCAGCAGTTTGCCCTGGACAGGCCCCTATGGCTACACCTTC. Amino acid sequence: CASSLPWTGPYGYTF.

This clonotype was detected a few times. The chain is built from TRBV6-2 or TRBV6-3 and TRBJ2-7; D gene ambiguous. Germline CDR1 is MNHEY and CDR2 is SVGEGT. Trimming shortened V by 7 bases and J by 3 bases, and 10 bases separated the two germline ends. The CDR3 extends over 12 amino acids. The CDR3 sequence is CASTSWVYEQYF. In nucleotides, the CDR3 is TGTGCCAGCACCAGTTGGGTCTACGAGCAGTACTTC.

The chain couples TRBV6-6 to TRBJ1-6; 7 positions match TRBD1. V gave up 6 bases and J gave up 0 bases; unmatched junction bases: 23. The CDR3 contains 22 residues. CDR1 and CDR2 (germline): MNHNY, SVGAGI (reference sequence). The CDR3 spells CASRKYRGSAQDGSSYNSPLHF. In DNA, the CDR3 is TGTGCCAGCAGAAAATACAGGGGTTCGGCCCAAGATGGAAGCTCCTATAATTCACCCCTCCACTTT.

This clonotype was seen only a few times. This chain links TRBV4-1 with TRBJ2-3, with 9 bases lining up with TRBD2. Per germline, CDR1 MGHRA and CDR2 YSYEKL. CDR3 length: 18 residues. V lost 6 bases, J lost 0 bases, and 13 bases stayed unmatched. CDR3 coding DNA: TGCGCCAGCAGACCTATTAATAGCGGGAGTTGGAGCACAGATACGCAGTATTTT. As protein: CASRPINSGSWSTDTQYF.

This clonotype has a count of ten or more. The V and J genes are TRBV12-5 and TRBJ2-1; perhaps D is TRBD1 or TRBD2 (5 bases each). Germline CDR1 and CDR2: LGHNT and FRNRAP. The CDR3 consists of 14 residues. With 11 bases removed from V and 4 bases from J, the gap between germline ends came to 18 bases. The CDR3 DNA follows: TGTGCTTCTACCCGGGACGGGATTTACAATGAGCAGTTCTTC. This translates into CASTRDGIYNEQFF.

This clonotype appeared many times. In DNA, the CDR3 is TGTGCCAGCAGCTTGGGAGGGCAGGGGCGGCGCAATCAGCCCCAGCATTTT. Its translation is CASSLGGQGRRNQPQHF. The chain has TRBV5-6 and TRBJ1-5, with D tentatively TRBD1 (6 bases). V dropped 0 bases and J dropped 2 bases, with 15 bases sitting between them. Germline V gene sequence: CDR1 SGHDT, CDR2 YYEEEE. The length of the CDR3 is 17 residues.

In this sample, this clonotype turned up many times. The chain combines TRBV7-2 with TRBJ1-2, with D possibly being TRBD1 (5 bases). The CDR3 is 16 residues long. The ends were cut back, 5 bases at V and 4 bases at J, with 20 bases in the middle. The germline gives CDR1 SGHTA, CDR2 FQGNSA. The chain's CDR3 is CASSPNPAGGFYGYTF. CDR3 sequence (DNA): TGTGCCAGCAGCCCCAACCCGGCCGGGGGTTTCTATGGCTACACCTTC.

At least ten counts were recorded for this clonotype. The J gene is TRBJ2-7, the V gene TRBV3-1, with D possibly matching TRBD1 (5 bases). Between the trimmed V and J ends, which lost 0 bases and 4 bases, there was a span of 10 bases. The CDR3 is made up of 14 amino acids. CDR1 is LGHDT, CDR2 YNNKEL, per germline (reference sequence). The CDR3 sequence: CASSQDTGIYEQYF. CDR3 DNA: TGTGCCAGCAGCCAAGATACAGGCATTTACGAGCAGTACTTC.

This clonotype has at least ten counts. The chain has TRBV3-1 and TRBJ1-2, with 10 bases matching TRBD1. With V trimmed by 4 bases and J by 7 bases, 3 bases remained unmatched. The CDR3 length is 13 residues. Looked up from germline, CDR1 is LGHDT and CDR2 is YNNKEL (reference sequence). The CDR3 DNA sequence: TGTGCCAGCAGCCGGGACAGGGGTAGTGGCTACACCTTC. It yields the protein CASSRDRGSGYTF.

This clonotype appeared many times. CDR3 loop: CSVWTGTYEQYF. The DNA of the CDR3 is TGCAGCGTTTGGACAGGGACCTACGAGCAGTACTTC. The chain links TRBV29-1 to TRBJ2-7; 8 nucleotides align to TRBD1. The CDR3 is 12 residues long. Germline trimming cut 5 bases from V and 2 bases from J; bases unmatched to any gene: 2. Germline loops: CDR1 SQVTM, CDR2 ANQGSEA.

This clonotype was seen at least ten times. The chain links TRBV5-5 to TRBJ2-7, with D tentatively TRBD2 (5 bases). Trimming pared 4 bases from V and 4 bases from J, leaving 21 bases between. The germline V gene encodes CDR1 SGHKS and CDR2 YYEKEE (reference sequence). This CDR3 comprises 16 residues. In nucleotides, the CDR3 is TGTGCCAGCAGCCCGTCTCTAGCTCTCAAGCCGTACGAGCAGTACTTC. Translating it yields CASSPSLALKPYEQYF.